Below are 24 T cell receptor beta chains sequenced from a single sample in a study of blood T cell repertoires in COVID-19. Data came from immunoSEQ multiplex PCR; TCRdb stores just in-frame clones and leaves some out. Counted here are 300,000 to 450,000 clones, roughly 86% occurring once; the ten biggest clones make up about 2.3%. Sequencing input: peripheral blood. These receptor sequences come from an older woman with COVID-19, enrolled during active disease.

Regarding this clone: The germline gene is not matched at one end of the junction; a read error may be the cause. V usage is TRBV3-1 (or the pseudogene TRBV3-2) and J usage is TRBJ1-2; possible D gene TRBD1, 6 bases. The CDR3 is 14 amino acids. CDR1 is LGHDT, CDR2 YNNKEL, per germline (reference sequence). DNA of the CDR3: TGTGCCAGCAGCCAAGATCGGACAGCGGTTGGTCCCTTCTTC. Protein product: CASSQDRTAVGPFF.

V and J are TRBV6-5 and TRBJ2-1; 7 nucleotides match TRBD1. With 0 bases clipped from V and 5 bases from J, the junction kept 4 bases outside the gene matches. In germline, CDR1 is MNHEY, CDR2 SVGAGI. This CDR3 comprises 15 residues. The CDR3 bases are TGTGCCAGCAGTTACTCGCTGGACAGGAACAATGAGCAGTTCTTC. It translates to CASSYSLDRNNEQFF.

A single count supports this clone. The V gene is TRBV5-8, the J gene TRBJ2-7; the D gene is possibly TRBD2 (6 bases). Trimming pared 6 bases from V and 6 bases from J, leaving 19 bases between. The CDR3 extends over 14 amino acids. Germline-derived CDR1 and CDR2 are SGHTS and YDEGEE. CDR3 loop: CASTSEQGGSEQYF. As DNA, the CDR3 is TGTGCCAGCACCTCGGAGCAGGGAGGTTCCGAGCAGTACTTC.

This chain uses TRBV7-8 with TRBJ1-5; 7 bases align to TRBD1. Trimming took 5 bases from V and 1 from J; bases not matched to a gene: 8. The CDR3 is 16 residues long. Germline-derived CDR1 and CDR2 are SGHVS and FQNEAQ. The CDR3 reads CASSNRQGDSNQPQHF. The CDR3 DNA sequence: TGTGCCAGCAGCAATCGACAGGGCGACAGCAATCAGCCCCAGCATTTT.

The genes are TRBV19 and TRBJ2-3; 10 positions agree with TRBD2. The trim removed 6 bases at V and 0 bases at J, leaving 6 bases unmatched. The length of the CDR3 is 16 residues. Per germline, CDR1 LNHDA and CDR2 SQIVND (reference sequence). CDR3 nucleotides: TGTGCCAGTAGCCTAGCGGGGGTGTCTAGCACAGATACGCAGTATTTT. As protein: CASSLAGVSSTDTQYF.

The chain is built from TRBV18 and TRBJ2-7; D uncertain. CDR1 and CDR2 (germline): KGHSH, LQKENI. The CDR3 is 13 amino acids. V was cut by 3 bases and J by 2 bases, with 8 bases left in between. For the CDR3, the DNA is TGTGCCAGCTCACCTGCCGCAGCCTACGAGCAGTACTTC. It is translated as CASSPAAAYEQYF.

The V gene is TRBV4-2, the J gene TRBJ1-2; TRBD1 matches at 7 bases. V was pared by 5 bases and J by 7 bases, with 13 bases of the junction left unmatched. The CDR3 covers 15 residues. CDR1 LGHNA and CDR2 YNFKEQ come from the germline V gene. In DNA, the CDR3 is TGTGCCAGCAGCTCTCTCCAGGGGGTCTTAGCTGGCTACACCTTC. Encoded protein: CASSSLQGVLAGYTF.

This clone was counted a single time. The V gene is TRBV4-1, the J gene TRBJ1-2, with no clear D. The V end was cut by 2 bases, the J end by 3 bases, with 13 bases between. Germline-derived CDR1 and CDR2 are MGHRA and YSYEKL. CDR3 size: 15 residues. The CDR3 coding sequence is TGCGCCAGCAGCCAAAGAGGGAATGGAGACTATGGCTACACCTTC. Translation: CASSQRGNGDYGYTF.

A few counts support this clone. The chain is built from TRBV7-9 and TRBJ1-1, with 7 bases identical to TRBD1. The germline CDR1 and CDR2 sequences are SEHNR and FQNEAQ (reference sequence). The CDR3 is made up of 15 amino acids. J was trimmed by 4 bases and V by 0 bases; bases with no gene match: 5. CDR3 nucleotide sequence: TGTGCCAGCAGCTTAGCTCAGGGGGGAGGCACTGAAGCTTTCTTT. It specifies CASSLAQGGGTEAFF. The full variable domain, rest sourced from reference TRBV7-9 and TRBJ1-1, is DTGVSQNPRHKITKRGQNVTFRCDPISEHNRLYWYRQTLGQGPEFLTYFQNEAQLEKSRLLSDRFSAERPKGSFSTLEIQRTEQGDSAMYLCASSLAQGGGTEAFFGQGTRLTVV.

The chain uses TRBV7-9 and TRBJ1-2; D is ambiguous. The CDR3 totals 15 residues. V was cut by 1 base and J by 0 bases, with 9 bases left in between. Germline values: CDR1 SEHNR, CDR2 FQNEAQ (reference sequence). The CDR3 bases are TGTGCCAGCAGCTTAGGGGCGAGGGCTAACTATGGCTACACCTTC. It yields the protein CASSLGARANYGYTF.

This clone has just a few counts. The V call is TRBV11-2, the J call TRBJ1-2; tentative D call: TRBD1 (5 bases). V was shortened by 1 base and J by 5 bases, with 8 bases between the two germline ends. In germline, CDR1 is SGHAT, CDR2 FQNNGV. The CDR3 consists of 13 residues. The CDR3 nucleotides are TGTGCCAGCAGCTTAGTTGCAGGGTATGGCTACACCTTC. This encodes CASSLVAGYGYTF. Complete variable domain (other parts from reference TRBV11-2 and TRBJ1-2): EAGVAQSPRYKIIEKRQSVAFWCNPISGHATLYWYQQILGQGPKLLIQFQNNGVVDDSQLPKDRFSAERLKGVDSTLKIQPAKLEDSAVYLCASSLVAGYGYTFGSGTRLTVV.

The gene calls are TRBV9 and TRBJ2-1, with TRBD2 matching 11 bases. The ends lost 3 bases at V and 6 bases at J; junction bases unmatched: 5. Germline loops: CDR1 SGDLS, CDR2 YYNGEE. This CDR3 has 15 amino acids. DNA for the CDR3: TGTGCCAGCAGCGCTCAACTAGCGGGGGCCAATGAGCAGTTCTTC. Its translation: CASSAQLAGANEQFF.

The chain employs TRBV6-1 and TRBJ1-2; 7 bases are a match to TRBD1. The germline CDR1 and CDR2 sequences are MNHNS and SASEGT. J was trimmed by 0 bases and V by 2 bases; bases with no gene match: 3. CDR3 size: 15 residues. In nucleotides, the CDR3 is TGTGCCAGCAGTGAAAGGGACAGAACTAACTATGGCTACACCTTC. Its protein product is CASSERDRTNYGYTF.

This sequence joins TRBV7-2 and TRBJ2-7; maybe TRBD2 (5 bases). Between the trimmed V and J ends, which lost 4 bases and 3 bases, there was a span of 13 bases. This CDR3 has 14 amino acids. Germline-derived CDR1 and CDR2 are SGHTA and FQGNSA. The CDR3 DNA follows: TGTGCCAGCAGCTGGGTAGGACGGGGCTACGAGCAGTACTTC. Its translation is CASSWVGRGYEQYF.

The rearrangement uses TRBV5-4 and TRBJ2-4; maybe TRBD1 (5 bases). This CDR3 contains 17 residues. The ends were cut back, 3 bases at V and 0 bases at J, with 16 bases in the middle. Germline values: CDR1 SGHNT, CDR2 YYREEE (reference sequence). DNA for the CDR3: TGTGCCAGCAGCTCGGCTATGGCAGGGCTAGCCAAAAACATTCAGTACTTC. It yields the protein CASSSAMAGLAKNIQYF.

This sequence joins TRBV2 and TRBJ1-3; TRBD1 is a possible D gene (6 bases). Between the trimmed V and J ends, which lost 5 bases and 0 bases, there was a span of 14 bases. The CDR3 consists of 16 residues. The germline V gene encodes CDR1 SNHLY and CDR2 FYNNEI. The CDR3 is CASSSDSLDSGNTIYF. The CDR3 DNA follows: TGTGCCAGCAGTTCGGACAGCCTAGACTCTGGAAACACCATATATTTT.

The chain uses TRBV15 and TRBJ2-1; tentative D call: TRBD1 (6 bases). The CDR3 has 16 residues. V was shortened by 1 base and J by 3 bases, with 13 bases between the two germline ends. CDR1 is LNHNV, CDR2 YYDKDF, per germline (reference sequence). CDR3 nucleotide sequence: TGTGCCACCAGCAGAGCCAAGGACAGATTCTACAATGAGCAGTTCTTC. It encodes CATSRAKDRFYNEQFF.

The chain combines TRBV19 with TRBJ2-1; a possible D gene is TRBD2 (6 bases). Germline-derived CDR1 and CDR2 are LNHDA and SQIVND (reference sequence). The CDR3 runs 16 residues. With 4 bases removed from V and 2 bases from J, the gap between germline ends came to 15 bases. The CDR3 sequence is CASSRGDFLAYNEQFF. The CDR3 bases are TGTGCCAGTAGTAGAGGGGACTTCCTCGCCTACAATGAGCAGTTCTTC.

The CDR3 reads CASGLQGPGTEAFF. DNA of the CDR3: TGTGCCAGCGGCCTACAGGGACCGGGCACTGAAGCTTTCTTT. The rearrangement joins TRBV3-1 (or the pseudogene TRBV3-2) to TRBJ1-1, with D maybe TRBD1 (6 bases). The CDR3 runs to 14 residues. Germline values: CDR1 LGHDT, CDR2 YNNKEL (reference sequence). V was clipped by 8 bases and J by 4 bases, with 17 bases between them.

The DNA of the CDR3 is TGTGCCAGCAGCTCAGGACAGTATAATTCACCCCTCCACTTT. It yields the protein CASSSGQYNSPLHF. V gene TRBV7-3 combines with J gene TRBJ1-6; maybe TRBD1 (6 bases). The CDR3 runs 14 residues. Per germline, CDR1 SGHTA and CDR2 FQGTGA. Trimming shortened V by 4 bases and J by 4 bases, and 8 bases separated the two germline ends.

This clone was observed once. The genes are TRBV5-1 and TRBJ2-2; D ambiguous. In germline, CDR1 is SGHRS, CDR2 YFSETQ. CDR3 length: 16 residues. The V gene lost 4 bases and the J gene lost 6 bases, with 19 bases spanning the gap. The CDR3 DNA reads as TGCGCCAGCAGCCGAGAGGTAGGCGCCGGCGCCGGGGAGCTGTTTTTT. Translating it yields CASSREVGAGAGELFF.

The V gene is TRBV4-1, the J gene TRBJ1-6, with TRBD1 matching 10 bases. Per the germline V gene, CDR1 is MGHRA and CDR2 is YSYEKL. The CDR3 runs to 15 residues. J gave up 13 bases and V 1 base, and 7 bases lay outside the gene matches. Here the CDR3 reads CASSQGGGQGFPLHF. The CDR3 DNA is TGCGCCAGCAGCCAAGGGGGGGGACAGGGGTTCCCCCTCCACTTT.

This chain links TRBV28 with TRBJ1-1; 9 nucleotides agree with TRBD1. Germline V CDR1 and CDR2: MDHEN, SYDVKM. V lost 1 base and J lost 2; bases outside the gene matches: 5. The CDR3 totals 16 residues. The CDR3 region has the DNA TGTGCCAGCAGTTTATTTGGGACAGGGAGAAACACTGAAGCTTTCTTT. It is translated as CASSLFGTGRNTEAFF. Complete variable domain (other parts from reference TRBV28 and TRBJ1-1): DVKVTQSSRYLVKRTGEKVFLECVQDMDHENMFWYRQDPGLGLRLIYFSYDVKMKEKGDIPEGYSVSREKKERFSLILESASTNQTSMYLCASSLFGTGRNTEAFFGQGTRLTVV.

In nucleotides, the CDR3 is TGTGCCAGCAGCTTACAGGGAACCCTAGATCGCTACACCTTC. It is translated as CASSLQGTLDRYTF. The V gene is TRBV5-4, the J gene TRBJ1-2; weak D call: TRBD1 (6 bases). Trimming stripped 2 bases from V and 9 bases from J, with 17 bases between. Looked up from germline, CDR1 is SGHNT and CDR2 is YYREEE (reference sequence). CDR3 length equals 14 residues.